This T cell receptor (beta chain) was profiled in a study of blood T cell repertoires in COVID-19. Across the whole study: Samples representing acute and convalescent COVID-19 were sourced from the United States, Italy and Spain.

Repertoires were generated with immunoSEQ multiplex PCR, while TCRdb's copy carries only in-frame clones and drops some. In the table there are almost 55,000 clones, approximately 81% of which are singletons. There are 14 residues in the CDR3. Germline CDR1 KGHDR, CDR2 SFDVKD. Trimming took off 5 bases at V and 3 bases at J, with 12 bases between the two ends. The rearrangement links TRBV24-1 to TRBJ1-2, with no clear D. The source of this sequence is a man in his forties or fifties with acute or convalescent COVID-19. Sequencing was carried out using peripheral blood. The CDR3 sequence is CATSGDGEDYGYTF. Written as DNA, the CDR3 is TGTGCCACCAGTGGTGACGGAGAGGACTATGGCTACACCTTC.